This T cell receptor beta chain was captured by sequencing in a study of identifying expanded T cells in peripheral blood. Healthy donors had no documented immune events, such as infections, while sampled. For this clone: The antigen remains unidentified.

Produced via immunoSEQ multiplex PCR; TCRdb's table is partial and in-frame only. The sample holds some 100,000 clones, roughly 90% seen once. Study-wide results and limits: Roughly 1.2 clones differed between technical replicates, versus approximately 17 and 20 over time. Clone count variance between approximately two-week samples rose with total template count.

Trimming removed 1 base from V and 3 bases from J; junction bases left unmatched: 8. This CDR3 is built from 17 residues. Per germline, CDR1 KGHSH and CDR2 LQKENI. This chain links TRBV18 with TRBJ1-2, with 10 bases that match TRBD1. The sequencing input was blood. This TCR was sampled from a person aged 18 to 75 in good health. The CDR3 protein is CASSPQGTGAGHYGYTF. The CDR3 bases are TGTGCCAGCTCACCACAGGGGACAGGGGCTGGGCACTATGGCTACACCTTC.